A single sample gave rise to the 23 T cell receptor beta chains below, sequenced in a study of T cell repertoires in cytomegalovirus infection. One entry per CDR3 protein results from TCRdb running MiXCR on the reads. The sample has roughly 280,000 distinct CDR3 sequences; less than 9.5% are singletons. Sample: PBMCs. Source of these receptors: a human donor in good health (CMV status not recorded). Some clones in this sample may be carry-over from other donors' samples.

The sample holds many counts of this clonotype. This sequence joins TRBV7-3 and TRBJ2-7; 11 bases match TRBD1. From germline, CDR1 is SGHTA and CDR2 FQGTGA. V was pared by 4 bases and J by 6 bases, with 5 bases of the junction left unmatched. This CDR3 has 14 residues. The CDR3 here is CASSSDRGHREQYF. CDR3 DNA: TGTGCCAGCAGCTCGGACAGGGGGCACCGCGAGCAGTACTTC.

There are many counts of this clonotype. J is TRBJ1-4 and V is TRBV6-1, with D perhaps TRBD1 (6 bases). Trimming stripped 5 bases from V and 14 bases from J, with 15 bases between. From germline, CDR1 is MNHNS and CDR2 SASEGT. The CDR3 contains 12 residues. DNA of the CDR3: TGTGCCAGCAGTCCCCCGGGGGGCGAGCTGTTTTTT. It encodes CASSPPGGELFF.

This clonotype has at least ten counts. The chain links TRBV19 to TRBJ1-6; 9 bases fit TRBD1. With 3 bases clipped from V and 8 bases from J, the junction kept 11 bases outside the gene matches. Germline loops: CDR1 LNHDA, CDR2 SQIVND (reference sequence). This CDR3 region has 17 residues. The CDR3 sequence: CASSILGQGINDSPLHF. DNA for the CDR3: TGTGCCAGTAGTATTTTAGGACAGGGGATCAATGATTCACCCCTCCACTTT.

This clonotype is a singleton in its sample. The chain recombines TRBV19 with TRBJ2-7; possibly TRBD1 or TRBD2 for D (5 bases each). Between the trimmed V and J ends, which lost 6 bases and 3 bases, there was a span of 12 bases. The V gene's germline CDR1 is LNHDA and CDR2 SQIVND (reference sequence). This CDR3 is built from 13 residues. The CDR3 bases are TGTGCCAGTAGGCCAGAGGGGCGCTACGAGCAGTACTTC. Translated: CASRPEGRYEQYF.

This clonotype occurred a few times. This chain connects TRBV6-5 to TRBJ1-2, with TRBD1 as a possible D gene (6 bases). The CDR3 extends over 14 amino acids. V was clipped by 7 bases and J by 7 bases, with 19 bases between them. Germline V lookup: CDR1 MNHEY, CDR2 SVGAGI. The CDR3 DNA is TGTGCCAGCATGCCGGGGGGGCGACACGGTGGCTACACCTTC. Translated, it gives CASMPGGRHGGYTF.

Many counts were recorded for this clonotype. The CDR3 reads CASSLVGLAGSYEQYF. The CDR3 region has the DNA TGTGCCAGCAGCTTAGTAGGGTTAGCGGGGAGCTACGAGCAGTACTTC. The chain employs TRBV7-2 and TRBJ2-7; TRBD2 aligns across 8 bases. The CDR3 is made up of 16 amino acids. The trim removed 1 base at V and 3 bases at J, leaving 8 bases unmatched. Germline values: CDR1 SGHTA, CDR2 FQGNSA. The whole variable domain, filled in from reference TRBV7-2 and TRBJ2-7, reads GAGVSQSPSNKVTEKGKDVELRCDPISGHTALYWYRQSLGQGLEFLIYFQGNSAPDKSGLPSDRFSAERTGGSVSTLTIQRTQQEDSAVYLCASSLVGLAGSYEQYFGPGTRLTVT.

The table lists this clonotype with many counts. The chain is built from TRBV28 and TRBJ1-2; 9 positions match TRBD1. This CDR3 has 15 residues. J lost 4 bases, V lost 3 bases, and 6 bases had no gene match. CDR1 is MDHEN, CDR2 SYDVKM, per germline. CDR3 in DNA: TGTGCCAGCAGTTTGGGGGACAGGGTGAGCTATGGCTACACCTTC. Protein product: CASSLGDRVSYGYTF.

The J gene is TRBJ2-5, the V gene TRBV9; D is perhaps TRBD2 (6 bases). CDR3 length: 17 residues. Germline assignment: CDR1 SGDLS and CDR2 YYNGEE. V was pared by 4 bases and J by 0 bases, with 19 bases between. The chain's CDR3 is CASSIGPGSGYQETQYF. DNA for the CDR3: TGTGCCAGCAGCATCGGCCCGGGTAGCGGATACCAAGAGACCCAGTACTTC.

Ten or more counts support this clonotype. This chain uses TRBV7-6 with TRBJ1-1, with D tentatively TRBD1 (6 bases). Germline loops: CDR1 SGHVS, CDR2 FNYEAQ. V was shortened by 8 bases and J by 0 bases, with 10 bases between the two germline ends. This CDR3 spans 13 amino acids. CDR3 nucleotides: TGTGCCAGCGCTACAGGGATGAACACTGAAGCTTTCTTT. Amino acids: CASATGMNTEAFF.

J is TRBJ2-7 and V is TRBV19; tentatively, D is TRBD1 (5 bases). Germline lookup yields CDR1 LNHDA and CDR2 SQIVND (reference sequence). The CDR3 covers 13 residues. Trimming took 7 bases from V and 3 from J, leaving 13 bases between them. In DNA, the CDR3 is TGTGCCAGTAAGATCAGGGAAGGCTACGAGCAGTACTTC. Translation gives CASKIREGYEQYF.

This chain links TRBV6-1 with TRBJ2-1, with D perhaps matching TRBD2 (6 bases). With 5 bases removed from V and 2 bases from J, the gap between germline ends came to 19 bases. Germline CDR1 and CDR2: MNHNS and SASEGT. The CDR3 totals 17 residues. The CDR3, as DNA: TGTGCCAGCAGTTACTCGGAACGGGAGAGTACCTACAATGAGCAGTTCTTC. Amino acid sequence: CASSYSERESTYNEQFF.

This clonotype was counted many times. This chain connects TRBV2 to TRBJ2-7; the D gene is possibly TRBD1 (6 bases). Germline lookup yields CDR1 SNHLY and CDR2 FYNNEI. The V gene lost 7 bases and the J gene lost 0 bases, with 13 bases spanning the gap. The CDR3 is 14 amino acids. The CDR3 spells CASKVDRSSYEQYF. The CDR3 nucleotides read TGTGCCAGCAAGGTAGACAGGAGCTCCTACGAGCAGTACTTC.

A few counts support this clonotype. The V call is TRBV28, the J call TRBJ2-3; 11 bases are a match to TRBD2. The CDR3 contains 15 residues. Germline V gene data show CDR1 as MDHEN and CDR2 as SYDVKM. The V gene end was trimmed by 7 bases and the J gene end by 4 bases; junction bases not matched to a gene: 7. The CDR3 is CASTVAGGRSDTQYF. The CDR3, as DNA: TGTGCCAGCACTGTAGCGGGGGGGCGTTCAGATACGCAGTATTTT.

Many counts were recorded for this clonotype. This chain joins TRBV7-2 and TRBJ2-1; D gene unclear. The germline CDR1 and CDR2 sequences are SGHTA and FQGNSA. The CDR3 length is 13 residues. V was trimmed by 1 base and J by 3 bases, leaving 4 bases between them. CDR3 loop: CASSLVSYNEQFF. The DNA of the CDR3 is TGTGCCAGCAGCTTAGTTAGCTACAATGAGCAGTTCTTC.

In this sample, this clonotype turned up many times. The chain carries TRBV7-2 and TRBJ2-3, with 16 nucleotides matching TRBD2. The CDR3 sequence is 18 residues long. The V and J ends lost 4 bases and 6 bases, in that order; junction bases with no gene match: 10. Germline V CDR1 and CDR2: SGHTA, FQGNSA. This CDR3 reads CASSSPGLAGGPRDTQYF. CDR3 coding DNA: TGTGCCAGCAGCTCTCCGGGACTAGCGGGGGGGCCAAGGGATACGCAGTATTTT.

This clonotype was recorded at least ten times. V is TRBV7-2 and J is TRBJ2-1; TRBD2 aligns across 9 bases. Germline CDR1 is SGHTA and CDR2 is FQGNSA. The CDR3 is 15 amino acids. The trim removed 5 bases at V and 3 bases at J, leaving 5 bases unmatched. CDR3 region: CASSISGSIYNEQFF. Written as DNA, the CDR3 is TGTGCCAGCAGCATTAGCGGGAGTATCTACAATGAGCAGTTCTTC.

This sequence joins TRBV7-6 and TRBJ1-3; D remains unclear. CDR1 is SGHVS, CDR2 FNYEAQ, per germline. The CDR3 contains 16 residues. V was trimmed by 3 bases and J by 0 bases, leaving 12 bases between them. The CDR3 nucleotides are TGTGCCAGCAGCTTCTTCGCAGACCTCTCTGGAAACACCATATATTTT. Encoded protein: CASSFFADLSGNTIYF.

The sample holds many counts of this clonotype. V gene TRBV7-6 combines with J gene TRBJ1-2, with D unclear. There are 13 residues in the CDR3. Between the trimmed V and J ends, which lost 5 bases and 2 bases, there was a span of 9 bases. Germline CDR1 SGHVS, CDR2 FNYEAQ. The CDR3 DNA follows: TGTGCCAGCAGCGTGGAGAGAAACTATGGCTACACCTTC. Amino acid sequence: CASSVERNYGYTF.

This clonotype was recorded at least ten times. The chain recombines TRBV7-2 with TRBJ2-5; the match to TRBD2 covers 9 bases. V lost 1 base and J lost 4; bases outside the gene matches: 7. CDR1 and CDR2 from the germline V gene are SGHTA and FQGNSA. This CDR3 comprises 16 residues. The CDR3 sequence is CASSLGAGGPSETQYF. The CDR3 region has the DNA TGTGCCAGCAGCTTAGGGGCGGGAGGGCCCTCAGAGACCCAGTACTTC.

The V gene is TRBV9, the J gene TRBJ1-1; D is perhaps TRBD1 (5 bases). V was pared by 1 base and J by 4 bases, with 11 bases between. CDR3 length: 14 residues. Germline V CDR1 and CDR2: SGDLS, YYNGEE. The CDR3 loop reads CASSVLVGGTEAFF. The CDR3 DNA follows: TGTGCCAGCAGCGTATTGGTTGGGGGCACTGAAGCTTTCTTT.

The chain uses TRBV4-3 and TRBJ1-4; D is unclear. Germline CDR1 and CDR2: LGHNA and YSLEER. Trimming took off 4 bases at V and 2 bases at J, with 11 bases between the two ends. CDR3 length: 15 residues. The CDR3 DNA follows: TGCGCCAGCAGCCGAACAGCCGTCACTAATGAAAAACTGTTTTTT. This encodes CASSRTAVTNEKLFF.

This clonotype occurred many times. V gene TRBV20-1 combines with J gene TRBJ2-7; the D is unclear. CDR1 and CDR2 from the germline V gene are DFQATT and SNEGSKA (reference sequence). Trimming took off 0 bases at V and 6 bases at J, with 15 bases between the two ends. CDR3 length: 14 amino acids. This CDR3 is CSARDPERGSEQYF. The CDR3 DNA sequence: TGCAGTGCTAGAGATCCCGAACGCGGTAGCGAGCAGTACTTC.

Ten or more counts support this clonotype. V is TRBV28 and J is TRBJ2-7, with D possibly matching TRBD1 (5 bases). Per the germline V gene, CDR1 is MDHEN and CDR2 is SYDVKM. The CDR3 runs 14 residues. With 1 base removed from V and 2 bases from J, the gap between germline ends came to 9 bases. The CDR3 DNA sequence: TGTGCCAGCAGTTTATCAGGGCCCCCCTACGAGCAGTACTTC. Protein: CASSLSGPPYEQYF.